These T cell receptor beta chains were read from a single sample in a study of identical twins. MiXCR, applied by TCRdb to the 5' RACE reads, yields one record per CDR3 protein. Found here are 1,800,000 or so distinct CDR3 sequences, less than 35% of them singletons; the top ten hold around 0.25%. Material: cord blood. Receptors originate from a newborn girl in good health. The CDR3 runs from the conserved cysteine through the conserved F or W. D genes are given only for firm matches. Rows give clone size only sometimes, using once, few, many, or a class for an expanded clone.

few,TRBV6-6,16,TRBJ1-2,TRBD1,TGTGCCAGCAGTTACTCGAGGACAGGGGTGATATATGGCTACACCTTC,CASSYSRTGVIYGYTF
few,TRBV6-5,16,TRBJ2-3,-,TGTGCCAGCAGACCTAGGAGAACTTGGACAGCAGATACGCAGTATTTT,CASRPRRTWTADTQYF
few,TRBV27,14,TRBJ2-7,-,TGTGCCAGCAGTCCCCGGAACTCGTTCGGGATTAGGTACTTC,CASSPRNSFGIRYF
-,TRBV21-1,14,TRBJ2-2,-,TGTGCCAGCAGAGGGGCTAGCGGTACCGGGGAGCTGTTTTTT,CASRGASGTGELFF
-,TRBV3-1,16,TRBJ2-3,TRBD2,TGTGCCAGCAGCCAAGAAGCTAGCGGGAGGGCAGATACGCAGTATTTT,CASSQEASGRADTQYF
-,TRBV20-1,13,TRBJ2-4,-,TGCAGTGCTTATGACAGTGCCAAAAACATTCAGTACTTC,CSAYDSAKNIQYF
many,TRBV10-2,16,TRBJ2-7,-,TGCGCCAGCAGTGAGTCGAGGTTGACGGAGACCTACGAGCAGTACTTC,CASSESRLTETYEQYF
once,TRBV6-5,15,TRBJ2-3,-,TGTGCCAGCAGTTCTGCAGGGGCTCGCACAGATACGCAGTATTTT,CASSSAGARTDTQYF
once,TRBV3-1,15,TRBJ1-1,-,TGTGCCAGCAGCCAAGGTAATCGGCCTGGGACTGAAGCTTTCTTT,CASSQGNRPGTEAFF
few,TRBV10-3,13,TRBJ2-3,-,TGTGCCATCAGTGTTGGCCGACTTGATACGCAGTATTTT,CAISVGRLDTQYF
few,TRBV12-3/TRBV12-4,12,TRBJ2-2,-,TGTGCCAGCAAGAGCGACACCGGGGAGCTGTTTTTT,CASKSDTGELFF
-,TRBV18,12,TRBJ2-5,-,TGTGCCAGCTCACCAAGAGTAGAGACCCAGTACTTC,CASSPRVETQYF
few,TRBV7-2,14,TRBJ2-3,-,TGTGCCAGCAGCTTTACGCGCACGGCAAGTACGCAGTATTTT,CASSFTRTASTQYF
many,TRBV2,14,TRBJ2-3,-,TGTGCCAGCAGTGTTGACTTCCCCACAGATACGCAGTATTTT,CASSVDFPTDTQYF
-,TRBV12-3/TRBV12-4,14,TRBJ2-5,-,TGTGCCAGCTCGGAGGGCTTCCTAGAAGAGACCCAGTACTTC,CASSEGFLEETQYF
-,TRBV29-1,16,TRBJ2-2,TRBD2,TGCAGCGTTCGACTAGCGGGAGGACAGTACACCGGGGAGCTGTTTTTT,CSVRLAGGQYTGELFF
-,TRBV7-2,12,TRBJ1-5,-,TGTGCCAGCAGCCAATTTTATCAGCCCCAGCATTTT,CASSQFYQPQHF
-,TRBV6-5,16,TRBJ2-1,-,TGTGCCAGCAGCCCCCGGGCGGGACAGACGTACAATGAGCAGTTCTTC,CASSPRAGQTYNEQFF
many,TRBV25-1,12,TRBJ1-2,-,TGTGCCAGCAGTGAATTCAGGGTTGGCTACACCTTC,CASSEFRVGYTF
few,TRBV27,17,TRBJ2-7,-,TGTGCCAGCAGTTTATCGATCCGCGGGGGCCGACGGTACGAGCAGTACTTC,CASSLSIRGGRRYEQYF
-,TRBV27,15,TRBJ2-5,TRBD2,TGTGCCAGCAGTACCCTAGCGGGGGGGCCAAAGACCCAGTACTTC,CASSTLAGGPKTQYF
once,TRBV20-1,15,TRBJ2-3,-,TGCAGTGCCCGGGAACTAGCAGGAGGGACAGATATGCAGTATTTT,CSARELAGGTDMQYF
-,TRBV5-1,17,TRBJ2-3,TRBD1,TGCGCCAGCAGCTCCCTGCGACAGGGGGCCTCCACAGATACGCAGTATTTT,CASSSLRQGASTDTQYF
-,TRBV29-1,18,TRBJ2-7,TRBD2,TGCAGCGTTGGAGGCCTAGATCTAGCGGGAGGATGGGGAGACGAGCAGTACTTC,CSVGGLDLAGGWGDEQYF
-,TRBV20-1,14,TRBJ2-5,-,TGCAGTGGGCTAGCGAGGTTAAACCAAGAGACCCAGTACTTC,CSGLARLNQETQYF
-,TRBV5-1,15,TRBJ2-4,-,TGCGCCAGCAGCTTGAAGGCCCCGGACAGACGGGAGCAGTACTTC,CASSLKAPDRREQYF
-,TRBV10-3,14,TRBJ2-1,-,TGTGCCATCGGTAGACAAGCTAGTACAAATGAGCAGTTCTTC,CAIGRQASTNEQFF
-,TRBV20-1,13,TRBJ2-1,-,TGCAGTGCTAGATCCAGGGGAGGTAATGAGCAGTTCTTC,CSARSRGGNEQFF
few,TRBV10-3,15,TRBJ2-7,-,TGTGCCACCAGTGAGTCGGCAGTTTCCCCCTACGAGCAGTACTTC,CATSESAVSPYEQYF
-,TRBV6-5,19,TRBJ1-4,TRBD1,TGTGCCAGCAGTTCACGCCGGGACAGGGGGCCACGTAATACCGAAAAACTGTTTTTT,CASSSRRDRGPRNTEKLFF
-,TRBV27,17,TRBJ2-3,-,TGTGCCAGCAGTTTAGGGCCCCAGGGAACTAGCACAGATACGCAGTATTTT,CASSLGPQGTSTDTQYF
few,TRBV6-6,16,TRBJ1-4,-,TGTGCCAGCAGTTACCGGGTAGTAACAACTAATGAAAAACTGTTTTTT,CASSYRVVTTNEKLFF
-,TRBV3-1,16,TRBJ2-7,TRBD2,TGTGCCAGCAGCCTGCGACTAGCGGGAGACCACAGTGAGCAGTACTTC,CASSLRLAGDHSEQYF
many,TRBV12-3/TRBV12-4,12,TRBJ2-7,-,TGTGCCAGCAGTTTCGCAGGGAACGAGCAGTACTTC,CASSFAGNEQYF
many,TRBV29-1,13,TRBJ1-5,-,TGCAGCGTTGAAGAATCGGTTGATCAGCCCCAGCATTTT,CSVEESVDQPQHF
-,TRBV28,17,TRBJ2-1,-,TGTGCCAGCAGTGCTGCTAGCGCCTATAGCTCCTACAATGAGCAGTTCTTC,CASSAASAYSSYNEQFF
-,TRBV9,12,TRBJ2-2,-,TGTGCCAGCAGCACGGGGGTGGGGGAGCTGTTTTTT,CASSTGVGELFF
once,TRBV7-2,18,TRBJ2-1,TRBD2,TGTGCCAGCAGCTTAGTCACTAGCGGGGGGGCCTCCTCTGTTGAGCAGTTCTTC,CASSLVTSGGASSVEQFF
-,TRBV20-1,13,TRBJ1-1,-,TGCAGTGCTAGAGAGGGTCGGGAAACTGAAGCTTTCTTT,CSAREGRETEAFF
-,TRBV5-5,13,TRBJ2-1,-,TGTGCCAGCATCCAGTGGGTTTACAATGAGCAGTTCTTC,CASIQWVYNEQFF
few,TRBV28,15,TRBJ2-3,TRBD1,TGTGCCAGCAGGAAGACAGGGGTTCCCATGGATACGCAGTATTTT,CASRKTGVPMDTQYF
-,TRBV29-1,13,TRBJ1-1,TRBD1,TGCAGCGTCAGGGGACAGGGCCACACTGAAGCTTTCTTT,CSVRGQGHTEAFF
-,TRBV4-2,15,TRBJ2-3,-,TGTGCCAGCAGCCAAGAGGGGGGGCTTACTGATACGCAGTATTTT,CASSQEGGLTDTQYF
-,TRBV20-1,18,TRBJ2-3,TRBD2,TGCAGTGCTAGAGTTCCTAGCGGGAGGAAAGGGGGCACAGATACGCAGTATTTT,CSARVPSGRKGGTDTQYF
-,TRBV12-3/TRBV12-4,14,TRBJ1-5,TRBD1,TGTGCCAGCAGACTGACAGGGGCCAATCAGCCCCAGCATTTT,CASRLTGANQPQHF
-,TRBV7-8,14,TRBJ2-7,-,TGTGCCAGCAGCCACCCGACTACCGTCTACGAGCAGTACTTC,CASSHPTTVYEQYF
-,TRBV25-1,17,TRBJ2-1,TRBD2,TGTGCCAGCAGTCCTCCGACTAGCGGGTGGCGCTTAAATGAGCAGTTCTTC,CASSPPTSGWRLNEQFF